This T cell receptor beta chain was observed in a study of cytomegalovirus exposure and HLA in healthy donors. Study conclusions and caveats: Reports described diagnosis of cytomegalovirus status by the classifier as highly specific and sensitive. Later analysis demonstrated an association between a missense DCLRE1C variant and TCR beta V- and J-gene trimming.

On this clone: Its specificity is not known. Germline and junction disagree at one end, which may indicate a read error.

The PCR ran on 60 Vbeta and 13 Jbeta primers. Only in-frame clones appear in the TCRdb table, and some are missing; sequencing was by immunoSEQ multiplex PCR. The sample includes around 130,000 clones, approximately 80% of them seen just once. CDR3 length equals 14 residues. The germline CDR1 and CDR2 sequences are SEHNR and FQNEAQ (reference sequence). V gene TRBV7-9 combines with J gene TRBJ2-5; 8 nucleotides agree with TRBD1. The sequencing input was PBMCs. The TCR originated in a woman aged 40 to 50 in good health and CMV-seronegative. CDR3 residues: CASSGEDRAWEEDF. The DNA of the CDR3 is TGTGCCAGCAGCGGAGAGGACAGGGCCTGGGAGGAGGACTTC.